The table lists the clone carrying this T cell receptor beta chain with many counts. The antigen is unknown. This record belongs to a study of T-cell reconstitution after alpha-beta-depleted transplantation in children. Study results and caveats: Expanded clones from the graft, numbering several hundred, reportedly supplied alpha-beta T cells about two months after transplant. Among T cells one year after transplant, newly produced cells accounted for most counts and diversity. Day-60 TCRbeta diversity that was high in some patients was derived from surviving recipient T cells and thymic progenitors.

V shed 3 bases and J shed 3 bases, with 6 bases lying between them. Germline V gene lookup returns CDR1 ENHRY and CDR2 SYGVKD. This CDR3 has 12 residues. Unique molecular identifiers were built into the TCRbeta library. TCRdb used MiXCR to reprocess the PCR reads, holding one entry per CDR3 protein. The sample consists of around 490,000 distinct CDR3 sequences, 10% to 12% of them appearing once. This sequence originates from a female patient aged 2-10 years who had a stem cell transplant for aplastic anemia, so the T cells may come from the graft donor. The J gene is TRBJ2-7, the V gene TRBV10-3; tentative D call: TRBD1 (5 bases). The sequencing used PBMCs, mostly from graft donor cells, collected 180 days after TCRalphabeta/CD19-depleted stem cell transplant. The CDR3 coding sequence is TGTGCCATCAGTGACCAGGGCTACGAGCAGTACGTC. It yields the protein CAISDQGYEQYV.